These 16 T cell receptor beta chains came from one sample sequenced in a study of T cells in Graves' hyperthyroidism and ophthalmopathy. Amplification of TCR beta CDR3 regions used RNA as the template. A set of HTBI primers served as the primers for a first-round RT-PCR of the TCR CDR3. TCRdb passed the multiplex PCR reads through MiXCR, listing each CDR3 protein once. The data show a few hundred thousand distinct CDR3 sequences, with 40% to 55% seen just once and roughly 20% held by the top ten. Sequenced material: peripheral blood or thyroid tissue (not recorded which). The receptor set was obtained from an adult woman with Graves' disease, either hyperthyroidism or ophthalmopathy (not recorded which).

This clonotype was observed at least ten times. CDR3 amino acids: CAICDRVNQPQHF. The CDR3 bases are TGTGCCATCTGCGACAGGGTTAATCAGCCCCAGCATTTT. V gene TRBV10-3 combines with J gene TRBJ1-5; 7 bases fit TRBD1. Germline values: CDR1 ENHRY, CDR2 SYGVKD. The CDR3 runs to 13 residues. Losses at the gene ends were 8 bases for V and 4 bases for J; bases not matched to a gene: 5.

Comment on this clonotype: One junction end disagrees with the germline gene, perhaps due to a read error. The V and J genes are TRBV4-1 and TRBJ2-7, with D tentatively TRBD2 (6 bases). The CDR3 is 12 residues long. Germline CDR1 and CDR2: MGHRA and YSYEKL. The CDR3 protein is CASSRGAYGQYF. For the CDR3, the DNA is TGCGCCAGCAGCCGCGGGGCTTACGGGCAGTACTTC.

The sample holds one count of this clonotype. This may be a read error: a much more frequent sequence differs by one nucleotide. This chain connects TRBV11-2 to TRBJ1-1, with unresolved D. The CDR3 has 14 amino acids. Per germline, CDR1 SGHAT and CDR2 FQNNGV. The ends were cut back, 5 bases at V and 1 base at J, with 11 bases in the middle. The CDR3 region is CASSTIITNTEAFF. As DNA, the CDR3 is TGTGCCAGCAGCACAATTATTACGAACACTGAAGCTTTCTTT.

On this clonotype itself: Since a much larger clone is just one base distant, this may be a read error. This sequence joins TRBV10-3 and TRBJ1-1; perhaps TRBD1 as D (5 bases). V was cut by 6 bases and J by 1 base, with 21 bases left in between. The CDR3 is made up of 17 amino acids. Germline loops: CDR1 ENHRY, CDR2 SYGVKD. CDR3 in amino acids: CAISGMEPGSWNTEAFF. CDR3 nucleotide sequence: TGTGCCATCAGCGGAATGGAGCCAGGGTCGTGGAACACTGAAGCTTTCTTT.

This clonotype was counted at least ten times. The chain combines TRBV10-3 with TRBJ1-1, with TRBD1 matching over 7 bases. Germline loops: CDR1 ENHRY, CDR2 SYGVKD. V trimming: 0 bases; J trimming: 7 bases; junction bases outside the gene matches: 11. The length of the CDR3 is 16 residues. The CDR3 nucleotides are TGTGCCATCAGTGAGTCTAACCCCGGGGGACAGAATGAAGCTTTCTTT. This encodes CAISESNPGGQNEAFF.

The gene calls are TRBV28 and TRBJ2-7; 7 positions agree with TRBD1. The V and J ends lost 5 bases and 2 bases, in that order; junction bases with no gene match: 12. Germline CDR1 MDHEN, CDR2 SYDVKM. This CDR3 has 16 residues. The CDR3 DNA reads as TGTGCCAGCAGTCTAACCACGACAGGGTTCGCCTACGAGCAGTACTTC. It encodes CASSLTTTGFAYEQYF.

This chain joins TRBV7-2 and TRBJ2-1; 7 positions agree with TRBD2. This CDR3 has 14 residues. From germline, CDR1 is SGHTA and CDR2 FQGNSA. V dropped 11 bases and J dropped 1; count of bases not matched to a gene: 8. CDR3 in DNA: TGTGCCCTGAGTAGGGGAGGGTCCTACAATGAGCAGTTCTTC. It specifies CALSRGGSYNEQFF.

As concerns this clonotype: A junction end diverges from the germline sequence, so it may reflect a read error. The chain uses TRBV29-1 and TRBJ2-7; 9 bases match TRBD1. The germline CDR1 and CDR2 sequences are SQVTM and ANQGSEA. The CDR3 totals 13 residues. This CDR3 reads CSVGDRVTYGQYF. CDR3 DNA: TGCAGCGTTGGGGACAGGGTTACCTACGGGCAGTACTTC.

The rearrangement joins TRBV5-1 to TRBJ1-1, with 9 nucleotides matching TRBD1. This CDR3 has 13 residues. The germline V gene encodes CDR1 SGHRS and CDR2 YFSETQ. The V segment lost 5 bases and the J segment 4 bases; nucleotides outside the gene matches: 3. DNA of the CDR3: TGCGCCAGCAGACAGGGGGCGGCCACTGAAGCTTTCTTT. It yields the protein CASRQGAATEAFF.

This clonotype was counted at least ten times. The chain combines TRBV2 with TRBJ1-1; D unresolved. Germline loops: CDR1 SNHLY, CDR2 FYNNEI. Deletions cut 5 bases from V and 3 bases from J, with 7 bases between. The CDR3 is 12 amino acids. The CDR3 is CASSFPDTEAFF. The CDR3 DNA reads TGTGCCAGCAGTTTTCCAGACACTGAAGCTTTCTTT.

This clonotype showed up many times. The genes are TRBV11-2 and TRBJ2-7, with D unclear. There are 12 residues in the CDR3. Trimming cost V 4 bases and J 3 bases, with 7 bases left between them. Germline CDR1 and CDR2: SGHAT and FQNNGV. The CDR3, as DNA: TGTGCCAGCAGCTACACTCACTACGAGCAGTACTTC. This codes for CASSYTHYEQYF.

This chain links TRBV10-3 with TRBJ1-1; 11 bases are shared with TRBD1. The CDR3 spans 17 residues. Germline V gives CDR1 ENHRY, CDR2 SYGVKD. V shed 1 base, J shed 5 bases, and the junction held 9 bases outside the gene matches. This CDR3 reads CAISEFQGQGAGTEAFF. DNA of the CDR3: TGTGCCATCAGTGAGTTCCAAGGACAGGGGGCAGGAACTGAAGCTTTCTTT.

The chain uses TRBV15 and TRBJ1-2; the match to TRBD1 covers 10 bases. CDR3 length: 16 residues. The germline V gene has CDR1 LNHNV and CDR2 YYDKDF (reference sequence). J was trimmed by 5 bases and V by 3 bases; bases with no gene match: 9. The DNA of the CDR3 is TGTGCCACCAGCAGCTTGGGACAGGGGTTCTCATATGGCTACACCTTC. Translated, it gives CATSSLGQGFSYGYTF.

Of note for this clonotype: A read error is possible here, since a much larger clone lies one base away. V gene TRBV4-1 combines with J gene TRBJ2-5, with 8 bases identical to TRBD2. This CDR3 spans 13 amino acids. From germline, CDR1 is MGHRA and CDR2 YSYEKL. The trim removed 8 bases at V and 7 bases at J, leaving 9 bases unmatched. DNA for the CDR3: TGCGCCAGCTCCGGGAGGGCCTCAGGGACCCAGTACTTC. Translation: CASSGRASGTQYF.

The chain carries TRBV7-6 and TRBJ1-6, with D hard to call. Germline CDR1 and CDR2: SGHVS and FNYEAQ. Trimming shortened V by 4 bases and J by 6 bases, and 16 bases separated the two germline ends. This CDR3 contains 16 residues. CDR3 bases: TGTGCCAGCAGCTCGAGCAACAGAGGTGGTAATTCACCCCTCCACTTT. This encodes CASSSSNRGGNSPLHF. The whole variable domain, remainder taken from reference TRBV7-6 and TRBJ1-6, is GAGVSQSPRYKVTKRGQDVALRCDPISGHVSLYWYRQALGQGPEFLTYFNYEAQQDKSGLPNDRFSAERPEGSISTLTIQRTEQRDSAMYRCASSSSNRGGNSPLHFGNGTRLTVT.

This clonotype was picked up many times. This chain uses TRBV2 with TRBJ1-4, with no clear D. Germline V gene lookup returns CDR1 SNHLY and CDR2 FYNNEI. The CDR3 consists of 11 residues. V was cut by 5 bases and J by 8 bases, with 6 bases left in between. CDR3 residues: CASSIREKLFF. CDR3 nucleotide sequence: TGTGCCAGCAGTATAAGAGAAAAACTGTTTTTT.